This is a list of T cell receptor beta chains from one sample in a study of brain T cells in children with intractable seizures. The repertoire was sequenced with immunoSEQ multiplex PCR; TCRdb's copy has only in-frame clones and lacks some. The data contain about 350,000 clones, more than 85% of them seen just once; the ten biggest clones take up 4.5% to 7%. Sequences were derived from peripheral blood, sampled about 5 months after surgery. The origin of the receptors is a boy younger than two with tuberous sclerosis and intractable seizures. Both conserved end residues are part of each CDR3. A D gene is named only where the DNA matches it firmly. The size entry is marked missing in some rows and otherwise reads once, few, many or a size class.

D gene: NA
V gene: TRBV30
clone size: NA
J gene: TRBJ1-2
CDR3 DNA: TGTGCCTGGACTGAAAACTATGGCTACACCTTC
CDR3 protein: CAWTENYGYTF

D gene: TRBD2
V gene: TRBV27
clone size: NA
J gene: TRBJ2-7
CDR3 DNA: TGTGCCAGCAGTTTAACCCCGGGACTAGCGGGGCCGCCCACCTACGAGCAGTACTTC
CDR3 protein: CASSLTPGLAGPPTYEQYF

D gene: NA
V gene: TRBV20-1
clone size: NA
J gene: TRBJ1-2
CDR3 DNA: TGCAGTGCTAGTTATTCGTTTGGGAATGGCTACACCTTC
CDR3 protein: CSASYSFGNGYTF

D gene: NA
V gene: TRBV9
clone size: NA
J gene: TRBJ1-5
CDR3 DNA: TGTGCCAGCAGCGTAGAATCGGACACCGGAGGCAATCAGCCCCAGCATTTT
CDR3 protein: CASSVESDTGGNQPQHF

D gene: NA
V gene: TRBV19
clone size: NA
J gene: TRBJ2-5
CDR3 DNA: TGTGCCAGTAGTAATAGGGGAACGAGCCAAGAGACCCAGTACTTC
CDR3 protein: CASSNRGTSQETQYF

D gene: NA
V gene: TRBV28
clone size: once
J gene: TRBJ1-1
CDR3 DNA: TGTGCCAGCAGGCGTACCTCGGTCACTGAAGCTTTCTTT
CDR3 protein: CASRRTSVTEAFF

D gene: TRBD2
V gene: TRBV6-6
clone size: NA
J gene: TRBJ2-4
CDR3 DNA: TGTGCCAGCAGCCAGAGCGGGGGGGTGGTCATTCAGTACTTC
CDR3 protein: CASSQSGGVVIQYF

D gene: TRBD1
V gene: TRBV7-9
clone size: NA
J gene: TRBJ1-5
CDR3 DNA: TGTGCCAGCAGCTTGACAGGGGTGAATCAGCCCCAGCATTTT
CDR3 protein: CASSLTGVNQPQHF

D gene: NA
V gene: TRBV30
clone size: few
J gene: TRBJ1-4
CDR3 DNA: TGTGCCTGGAGTGGAATAGAAGGAGAAAAACTGTTTTTT
CDR3 protein: CAWSGIEGEKLFF

D gene: TRBD1
V gene: TRBV6-5
clone size: NA
J gene: TRBJ1-5
CDR3 DNA: TGTGCCAGCAGGATGGACAGGGGAAGCAATCAGCCCCAGCATTTT
CDR3 protein: CASRMDRGSNQPQHF

D gene: NA
V gene: TRBV6-1
clone size: once
J gene: TRBJ2-7
CDR3 DNA: TGTGCCAGCAGTGAAATTTTAGGACTCTCGCGGGAGCAGTACTTC
CDR3 protein: CASSEILGLSREQYF

D gene: TRBD1
V gene: TRBV5-4
clone size: NA
J gene: TRBJ1-4
CDR3 DNA: TGTGCCAGCAGGGCCGGGACAGGGGATGAAAAACTGTTTTTT
CDR3 protein: CASRAGTGDEKLFF

D gene: TRBD1
V gene: TRBV19
clone size: NA
J gene: TRBJ2-7
CDR3 DNA: TGTGCCAGTAGTAGCCAGACAGGGGCTTACTCCTACGAGCAGTACTTC
CDR3 protein: CASSSQTGAYSYEQYF

D gene: NA
V gene: TRBV27
clone size: NA
J gene: TRBJ2-2
CDR3 DNA: TGTGCCAGCAGTTTAATGTCAGGGCAGGACACCGGGGAGCTGTTTTTT
CDR3 protein: CASSLMSGQDTGELFF

D gene: TRBD1
V gene: TRBV6-5
clone size: few
J gene: TRBJ2-7
CDR3 DNA: TGTGCCAGCAGTTACTCGAGGGGGCACTACGAGCAGTACTTC
CDR3 protein: CASSYSRGHYEQYF

D gene: NA
V gene: TRBV7-8
clone size: NA
J gene: TRBJ2-2
CDR3 DNA: TGTGCCAGCAGCTTAGGGACAACGAACACCGGGGAGCTGTTTTTT
CDR3 protein: CASSLGTTNTGELFF

D gene: NA
V gene: TRBV30
clone size: NA
J gene: TRBJ1-6
CDR3 DNA: TGTGCCTGGAGTGTTCGGGGGAACTTCAGCTCCTATAATTCACCCCTCCACTTT
CDR3 protein: CAWSVRGNFSSYNSPLHF

D gene: NA
V gene: TRBV6-6
clone size: NA
J gene: TRBJ2-5
CDR3 DNA: TGTGCCAGCAGTTACGAACTCGGGGGAGGACAAGAGACCCAGTACTTC
CDR3 protein: CASSYELGGGQETQYF

D gene: TRBD1
V gene: TRBV30
clone size: NA
J gene: TRBJ1-1
CDR3 DNA: TGTGCCTGGGAAACAGGGGGCACTGAAGCTTTCTTT
CDR3 protein: CAWETGGTEAFF

D gene: TRBD1
V gene: TRBV7-8
clone size: NA
J gene: TRBJ1-6
CDR3 DNA: TGTGCCAGCAGCTGGGGACAGGGCGGGAATTCACCCCTCCACTTT
CDR3 protein: CASSWGQGGNSPLHF

D gene: TRBD1
V gene: TRBV19
clone size: NA
J gene: TRBJ1-1
CDR3 DNA: TGTGCCAGTAGCCATCGGGACAGGGCGGACACTGAAGCTTTCTTT
CDR3 protein: CASSHRDRADTEAFF

D gene: NA
V gene: TRBV19
clone size: NA
J gene: TRBJ2-6
CDR3 DNA: TGTGCCAGTAGTATAGCGGGCGGCTTCTCTGGGGCCAACGTCCTGACTTTC
CDR3 protein: CASSIAGGFSGANVLTF

D gene: NA
V gene: TRBV3-1/TRBV3-2
clone size: NA
J gene: TRBJ2-5
CDR3 DNA: TGTGCCAGCAGCCGGGGGGTAGCTTCGGAGACCCAGTACTTC
CDR3 protein: CASSRGVASETQYF

D gene: NA
V gene: TRBV11-3
clone size: NA
J gene: TRBJ2-2
CDR3 DNA: TGTGCCAGCAGCTTGGGGGGGCAGTCCGGGGAGCTGTTTTTT
CDR3 protein: CASSLGGQSGELFF

D gene: TRBD1
V gene: TRBV9
clone size: NA
J gene: TRBJ2-7
CDR3 DNA: TGTGCCAGCAGCGTAGGGGTCCGGGACAGAGTCTACGAGCAGTACTTC
CDR3 protein: CASSVGVRDRVYEQYF

D gene: NA
V gene: TRBV21-1
clone size: NA
J gene: TRBJ2-1
CDR3 DNA: TGTGCCAGCAGCACTGGGACAGGGGGATACAATGAGCAGTTCTTC
CDR3 protein: CASSTGTGGYNEQFF

D gene: NA
V gene: TRBV11-3
clone size: NA
J gene: TRBJ2-1
CDR3 DNA: TGTGCCAGCAGCCGCTCCGAAACTAGTTTTGGTGAGCAGTTCTTC
CDR3 protein: CASSRSETSFGEQFF

D gene: TRBD2
V gene: TRBV5-1
clone size: NA
J gene: TRBJ2-3
CDR3 DNA: TGCGCCAGCAGCCTCGGAAGCGGGAGACTATCAGATACGCAGTATTTT
CDR3 protein: CASSLGSGRLSDTQYF

D gene: TRBD1
V gene: TRBV30
clone size: NA
J gene: TRBJ2-7
CDR3 DNA: TGTGCCTGGAGGGCCGGCCCAGGACAGGGGACCACCTACGAGCAGTACTTC
CDR3 protein: CAWRAGPGQGTTYEQYF

D gene: NA
V gene: TRBV2
clone size: NA
J gene: TRBJ2-1
CDR3 DNA: TGTGCCAGCAGTGGTCGGGGTAGAGGCGGTGAGCAGTTCTTC
CDR3 protein: CASSGRGRGGEQFF

D gene: TRBD1
V gene: TRBV10-3
clone size: NA
J gene: TRBJ2-2
CDR3 DNA: TGTGCCATCAGTGTGGACAGGTTAACTCCGAACACCGGGGAGCTGTTTTTT
CDR3 protein: CAISVDRLTPNTGELFF

D gene: NA
V gene: TRBV5-1
clone size: NA
J gene: TRBJ2-5
CDR3 DNA: TGCGCCAGCAGCTTGGGAAAGATGGAGACCCAGTACTTC
CDR3 protein: CASSLGKMETQYF

D gene: TRBD2
V gene: TRBV27
clone size: NA
J gene: TRBJ2-2
CDR3 DNA: TGTGCCAGCAGCCCCAAGGGGGAATTTGGGACTAGCGGAGTATCCGGGGAGCTGTTTTTT
CDR3 protein: CASSPKGEFGTSGVSGELFF

D gene: NA
V gene: TRBV30
clone size: NA
J gene: TRBJ1-6
CDR3 DNA: TGTGCCTGGAGTGTAAGGTTGGAGGGAGAATCACCCCTCCACTTT
CDR3 protein: CAWSVRLEGESPLHF

D gene: TRBD1
V gene: TRBV5-1
clone size: NA
J gene: TRBJ2-7
CDR3 DNA: TGCGCCAGCAGCTTTGGGACAGGGTACGAGCAGTACTTC
CDR3 protein: CASSFGTGYEQYF

D gene: TRBD2
V gene: TRBV5-1
clone size: NA
J gene: TRBJ2-2
CDR3 DNA: TGCGCCAGCAGCCCCCCTAGCGGCACCGGGGAGCTGTTTTTT
CDR3 protein: CASSPPSGTGELFF

D gene: NA
V gene: TRBV19
clone size: NA
J gene: TRBJ2-7
CDR3 DNA: TGTGCCAGTAGTAGGGGCTCTGGGGGATACGAGCAGTACTTC
CDR3 protein: CASSRGSGGYEQYF

D gene: NA
V gene: TRBV19
clone size: once
J gene: TRBJ1-2
CDR3 DNA: TGTGCCAGTAGGCGGCGGGGGTCGGGGGCTAACTATGGCTACACCTTC
CDR3 protein: CASRRRGSGANYGYTF

D gene: NA
V gene: TRBV9
clone size: NA
J gene: TRBJ1-2
CDR3 DNA: TGTGCCAGCAGCGTAGCCCCCCAAACTAATTATGGCTACACCTTC
CDR3 protein: CASSVAPQTNYGYTF

D gene: NA
V gene: TRBV6-5
clone size: NA
J gene: TRBJ1-2
CDR3 DNA: TGTGCCAGCAGTTACTGGGGAGATGGCTACACCTTC
CDR3 protein: CASSYWGDGYTF

D gene: TRBD1
V gene: TRBV11-2
clone size: NA
J gene: TRBJ2-3
CDR3 DNA: TGTGCCAGCAGATTAGGAGGACAGGGGAGCCTCACAGATACGCAGTATTTT
CDR3 protein: CASRLGGQGSLTDTQYF

D gene: NA
V gene: TRBV9
clone size: NA
J gene: TRBJ2-1
CDR3 DNA: TGTGCCAGCAGCGTAGTGGCGTCGAAAAGCTCCTACAATGAGCAGTTCTTC
CDR3 protein: CASSVVASKSSYNEQFF

D gene: NA
V gene: TRBV3-1/TRBV3-2
clone size: once
J gene: TRBJ1-2
CDR3 DNA: TGTGCCAGCAGCCAAGATCGGCCCCCCAGGGGCTACACCTTC
CDR3 protein: CASSQDRPPRGYTF

D gene: TRBD2
V gene: TRBV7-2
clone size: NA
J gene: TRBJ2-3
CDR3 DNA: TGTGCCAGCAGCGCCACTAGCGGGAGGGCAGATACGCAGTATTTT
CDR3 protein: CASSATSGRADTQYF

D gene: NA
V gene: TRBV27
clone size: NA
J gene: TRBJ2-1
CDR3 DNA: TGTGCCAGCAGTCTGGGGGGAGGACCTTACAATGAGCAGTTCTTC
CDR3 protein: CASSLGGGPYNEQFF

D gene: NA
V gene: TRBV19
clone size: NA
J gene: TRBJ1-1
CDR3 DNA: TGTGCCAGTAGTATAGATTTAGCCGGGATCAGTGAAGCTTTCTTT
CDR3 protein: CASSIDLAGISEAFF

D gene: NA
V gene: TRBV10-3
clone size: NA
J gene: TRBJ2-2
CDR3 DNA: TGTGCCATCAGTGGGGCCTCTAGCGCTAACACCGGGGAGCTGTTTTTT
CDR3 protein: CAISGASSANTGELFF

D gene: NA
V gene: TRBV4-1
clone size: NA
J gene: TRBJ1-5
CDR3 DNA: TGCGCCAGCAGCCAAGTGGACGTTAGCAATCAGCCCCAGCATTTT
CDR3 protein: CASSQVDVSNQPQHF

D gene: NA
V gene: TRBV11-1
clone size: NA
J gene: TRBJ2-7
CDR3 DNA: TGTGCCAGCAGCCACCCGTCCCGTCCCTACGAGCAGTACTTC
CDR3 protein: CASSHPSRPYEQYF

D gene: TRBD1
V gene: TRBV6-5
clone size: NA
J gene: TRBJ1-1
CDR3 DNA: TGTGCCAGCCTCCAGGGGGGGGCGGAAGCTTTCTTT
CDR3 protein: CASLQGGAEAFF